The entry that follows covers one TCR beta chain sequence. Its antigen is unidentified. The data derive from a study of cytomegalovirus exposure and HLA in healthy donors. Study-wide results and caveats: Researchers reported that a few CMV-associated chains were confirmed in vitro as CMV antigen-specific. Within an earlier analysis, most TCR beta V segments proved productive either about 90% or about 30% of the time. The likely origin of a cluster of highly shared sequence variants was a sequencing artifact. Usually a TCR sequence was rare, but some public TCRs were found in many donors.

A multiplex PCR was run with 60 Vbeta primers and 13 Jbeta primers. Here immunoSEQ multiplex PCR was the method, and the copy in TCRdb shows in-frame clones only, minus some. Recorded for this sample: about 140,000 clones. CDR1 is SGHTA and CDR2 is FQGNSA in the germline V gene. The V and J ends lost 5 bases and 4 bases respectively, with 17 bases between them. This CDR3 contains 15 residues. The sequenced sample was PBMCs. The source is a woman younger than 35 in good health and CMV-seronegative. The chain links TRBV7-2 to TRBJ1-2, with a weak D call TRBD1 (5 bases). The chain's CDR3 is CASSLPGGRGYGYTF. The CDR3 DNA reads TGTGCCAGCAGCCTCCCAGGTGGGAGGGGCTATGGCTACACCTTC.